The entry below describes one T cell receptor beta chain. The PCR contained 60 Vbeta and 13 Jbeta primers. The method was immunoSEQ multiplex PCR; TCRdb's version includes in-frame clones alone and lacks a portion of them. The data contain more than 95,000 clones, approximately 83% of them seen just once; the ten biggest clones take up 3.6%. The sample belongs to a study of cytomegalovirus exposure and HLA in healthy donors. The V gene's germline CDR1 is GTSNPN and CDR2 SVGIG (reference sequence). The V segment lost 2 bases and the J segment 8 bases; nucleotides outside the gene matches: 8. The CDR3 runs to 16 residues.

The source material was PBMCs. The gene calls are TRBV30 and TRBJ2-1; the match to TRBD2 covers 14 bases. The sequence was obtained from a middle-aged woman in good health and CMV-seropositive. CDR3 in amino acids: CAWSRGTSGSMYEQFF. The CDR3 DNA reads TGTGCCTGGAGTAGAGGGACTAGCGGGAGTATGTATGAGCAGTTCTTC.